A single sample is the source of the 13 T cell receptor beta chains below, sequenced in a study of T cells in Graves' hyperthyroidism and ophthalmopathy. The CDR3 regions of TCR beta were amplified from RNA transcripts. HTBI primers were the set used in a first-round RT-PCR of the TCR CDR3. TCRdb reanalysed the multiplex PCR reads using MiXCR and keeps one entry per CDR3 protein. Of 92,000 or so distinct CDR3 sequences listed, 51% are singletons. Sequenced: blood. The receptors were sampled from a woman in her forties with Graves' hyperthyroidism.

In its sample, this clonotype was seen many times. The genes are TRBV20-1 and TRBJ2-7; 8 positions match TRBD2. The CDR3 runs to 16 residues. Germline-derived CDR1 and CDR2 are DFQATT and SNEGSKA (reference sequence). The V and J ends lost 7 bases and 0 bases, in that order; junction bases with no gene match: 14. The CDR3, as DNA: TGCAGTGTCGAGCTTAGCGGGATCCATTCCTCCTACGAGCAGTACTTC. Translating it yields CSVELSGIHSSYEQYF.

With respect to this clonotype: The junction departs from germline at one end; a sequencing error may be responsible. V is TRBV6-2 or TRBV6-3 and J is TRBJ2-7; no reliable D call. The CDR3 loop spans 13 amino acids. CDR1 is MNHEY and CDR2 is SVGEGT in the germline V gene. Here the CDR3 DNA reads TGTGCCAGCAGTTACCACATCCCCTACGAGCGGTACTTC. It yields the protein CASSYHIPYERYF.

Ten or more counts support this clonotype. The chain uses TRBV20-1 and TRBJ1-3; D not certain. The CDR3 spans 11 residues. Looked up from germline, CDR1 is DFQATT and CDR2 is SNEGSKA (reference sequence). Trimming removed 6 bases at V and 4 bases at J, with 7 bases between. The CDR3 region is CSAVSGNTIYF. The CDR3 DNA sequence: TGCAGTGCGGTATCCGGAAACACCATATATTTT.

For this clonotype: One end of the junction does not line up with germline, which may come from a read error. The chain recombines TRBV2 with TRBJ1-1, with D hard to call. CDR3 size: 13 residues. Germline V gene sequence: CDR1 SNHLY, CDR2 FYNNEI. CDR3 sequence: CASSLQMNTEASF. CDR3 DNA: TGTGCCAGCAGTTTACAAATGAACACTGAAGCTTCCTTT.

At least ten counts were recorded for this clonotype. The V and J genes are TRBV10-3 and TRBJ1-2; D remains ambiguous. CDR3 length equals 14 residues. Trimming stripped 6 bases from V and 1 base from J, with 12 bases between. Germline V gives CDR1 ENHRY, CDR2 SYGVKD. In DNA form, the CDR3 reads TGTGCCATCAGATCTTCCGGGGATAACTATGGCTACACCTTC. Amino acid sequence: CAIRSSGDNYGYTF.

The chain carries TRBV15 and TRBJ2-2; D call uncertain. This CDR3 comprises 14 residues. Germline V gene sequence: CDR1 LNHNV, CDR2 YYDKDF (reference sequence). This CDR3 is CAFRLGRDTGELFF. CDR3 bases: TGTGCTTTCCGACTGGGTAGGGACACCGGGGAGCTGTTTTTT.

This clonotype was recorded at least ten times. V gene TRBV20-1 combines with J gene TRBJ2-3; TRBD2 matches at 8 bases. This CDR3 region has 13 residues. V shed 3 bases, J shed 5 bases, and the junction held 4 bases outside the gene matches. Germline assignment: CDR1 DFQATT and CDR2 SNEGSKA (reference sequence). The CDR3 protein is CSARGTRVDTQYF. The CDR3 DNA is TGCAGTGCTAGGGGGACTAGGGTAGATACGCAGTATTTT.

This chain connects TRBV7-3 to TRBJ1-6; D might be TRBD1 (5 bases). The CDR3 is 14 amino acids. Germline values: CDR1 SGHTA, CDR2 FQGTGA. Deletions cut 6 bases from V and 10 bases from J, with 16 bases between. The CDR3 is CASRGTDGSSPLHF. The CDR3 DNA reads as TGTGCCAGCAGAGGGACCGACGGGAGCTCACCCCTCCACTTT.

V gene TRBV15 combines with J gene TRBJ2-2, with D maybe TRBD1 (6 bases). Trimming left V 9 bases short and J 4 bases short, with 15 bases between. The germline V gene encodes CDR1 LNHNV and CDR2 YYDKDF (reference sequence). This CDR3 has 14 residues. The CDR3 spells CATKRGTVTGELFF. Here the CDR3 DNA reads TGTGCCACAAAGAGGGGGACGGTCACCGGGGAGCTGTTTTTT.

This clonotype has a handful of counts. The chain recombines TRBV2 with TRBJ2-5; D might be TRBD1 or TRBD2, each matching 5 bases. The CDR3 has 16 amino acids. V was shortened by 3 bases and J by 5 bases, with 19 bases between the two germline ends. Germline V CDR1 and CDR2: SNHLY, FYNNEI. The DNA for the CDR3 is TGTGCCAGCAGTGATCGAGGGACGGTAACCGGGGAGACCCAGTACTTC. Its translation is CASSDRGTVTGETQYF.

This clonotype was seen only once. One end of the junction does not line up with germline, which may come from a read error. This chain connects TRBV20-1 to TRBJ2-5, with D perhaps being TRBD1 or TRBD2 (5 bases each). The CDR3 sequence is 18 residues long. Germline-derived CDR1 and CDR2 are DFQATT and SNEGSKA (reference sequence). The DNA for the CDR3 is TGCAGTGCTAGAGCCCTCTACCGGGACGGACACACCCAAGGGACCCAGTACTTC. Its protein product is CSARALYRDGHTQGTQYF.

For this clonotype: This clone may be a read error of a much larger clone one base away. This rearrangement joins TRBV12-3 or TRBV12-4 to TRBJ2-2; D is possibly TRBD1 or TRBD2 (5 bases each). V shed 7 bases and J shed 1 base, with 13 bases lying between them. This CDR3 comprises 15 residues. CDR3 DNA: TGTGCCAGCAATTCGGGACGGCGGAACACCGGGGAGCTGTTTTTT. Translation gives CASNSGRRNTGELFF.

This clonotype occurred many times. The chain joins TRBV20-1 to TRBJ1-4; perhaps TRBD1 as D (5 bases). CDR1 is DFQATT, CDR2 SNEGSKA, per germline (reference sequence). CDR3 length: 14 amino acids. Trimming left V 6 bases short and J 11 bases short, with 22 bases between. The CDR3 DNA reads as TGCAGTGCCCCCGCTCCGGGACGCCGGATGAAACTGTTTTTT. It translates to CSAPAPGRRMKLFF.